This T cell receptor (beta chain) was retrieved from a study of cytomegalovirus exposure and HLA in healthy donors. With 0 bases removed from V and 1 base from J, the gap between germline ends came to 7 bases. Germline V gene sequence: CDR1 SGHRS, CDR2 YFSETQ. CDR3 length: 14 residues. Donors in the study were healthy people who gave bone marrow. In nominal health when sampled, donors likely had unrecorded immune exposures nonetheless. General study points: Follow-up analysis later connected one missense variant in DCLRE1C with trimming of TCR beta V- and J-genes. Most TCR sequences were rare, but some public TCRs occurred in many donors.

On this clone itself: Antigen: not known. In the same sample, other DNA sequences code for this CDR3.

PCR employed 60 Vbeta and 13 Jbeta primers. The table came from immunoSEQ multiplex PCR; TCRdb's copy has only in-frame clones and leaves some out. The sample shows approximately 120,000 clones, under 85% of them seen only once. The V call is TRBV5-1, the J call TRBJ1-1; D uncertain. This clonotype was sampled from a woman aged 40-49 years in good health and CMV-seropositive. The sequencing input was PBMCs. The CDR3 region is CASSLAGRNTEAFF. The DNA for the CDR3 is TGCGCCAGCAGCTTGGCGGGAAGGAACACTGAAGCTTTCTTT.